This T cell receptor (beta chain) was sequenced during a study of blood T cell repertoires in COVID-19. Background on the study: T cells, B-cell-depleted T cells, or PBMCs provided the cDNA or gDNA that served as material.

In the original processing: Quantification of nucleated cells was approximated via reference gene primer amplification. Here immunoSEQ multiplex PCR was the method, and the copy in TCRdb shows in-frame clones only, minus some. The V and J calls and clone size come from that table; D and trimming were worked out from the DNA. The repertoire holds about 140,000 clones, with 80% as singletons. In germline, CDR1 is SGHVS, CDR2 FQNEAQ. The CDR3 length is 16 residues. Trimming removed 0 bases from V and 0 bases from J; junction bases left unmatched: 5. This clone has only a few counts. This chain joins TRBV7-8 and TRBJ2-7; 7 bases align to TRBD2. Sequencing input: peripheral blood. The sequence was collected from a man in his 70s who had recovered from COVID-19. The CDR3 bases are TGTGCCAGCAGCTTAGCGGCGGGAGAGAGCTCCTACGAGCAGTACTTC. It is translated as CASSLAAGESSYEQYF.